The present entry profiles one T cell receptor beta chain with its context. Its antigen is unidentified. The data belong to a study of siplizumab effects on memory and regulatory T cells. About 10^5 TCR templates were assayed per sample. Method: immunoSEQ multiplex PCR; TCRdb's copy keeps in-frame clones and lacks some. The table has 70,000 or so clones, approximately 89% seen once. Germline V gene sequence: CDR1 LNHDA, CDR2 SQIVND (reference sequence). V was clipped by 7 bases and J by 6 bases; unmatched bases: 12. There are 15 residues in the CDR3. Study-wide findings and caveats: Assignment to unstimulated subsets succeeded for only a minor fraction of the alloreactive clones. Naive T cells seemed more diverse than memory cells and seemed major alloresponse contributors.

The sequenced sample consisted of Tregs sorted from blood. V gene TRBV19 combines with J gene TRBJ2-1, with 7 bases identical to TRBD2. The source is a human donor in good health. CDR3 bases: TGTGCCAGTACCCCCCGGCCAGGCGGGGGCAATGAGCAGTTCTTC. Protein sequence: CASTPRPGGGNEQFF.